The T cell receptor beta chain under discussion was sequenced for a study of regulatory T cells in long-lasting Graves disease. Regarding the study as a whole: Exclusively peripheral blood, rather than thyroid tissue, was studied. Possibly, too few samples lowered accuracy.

In building TCR beta libraries, iRepertoire HTBI primers were used together with Arm-PCR of CDR3 regions. TCRdb reprocessed the multiplex PCR reads with MiXCR, giving one entry per CDR3 protein. The table includes some 440,000 distinct CDR3 sequences, around 20% detected once. With respect to this clonotype: Its antigen is undetermined.

Time point in this sample: persistent/refractory GD, antithyroid drugs over 5 years with positive TRAb. RNA from PBMCs was the source of the TCR library. Patients of an endocrinology department in Xi'an, China, were included. The CDR3 is 16 amino acids. V shed 7 bases and J 2 bases; nucleotides not matched to a gene: 16. Per germline, CDR1 DFQATT and CDR2 SNEGSKA (reference sequence). The sample consisted of peripheral blood mononuclear cells (PBMCs), taken when the disease was refractory, from a patient treated with antithyroid drugs. The rearrangement joins TRBV20-1 to TRBJ2-5, with 7 nucleotides matching TRBD2. The clonotype originates from a female donor with Graves disease. CDR3 in DNA: TGCAGTGGCGGGACTAACGGGAGATTTGGGCAAGAGACCCAGTACTTC. Protein product: CSGGTNGRFGQETQYF.